Listed here is a single T cell receptor (beta chain). Using immunoSEQ multiplex PCR, the repertoire was profiled, and TCRdb retains in-frame clones only, with some absent. The data contain around 350,000 clones, 86% of them singletons. The CDR3 is 15 amino acids. The junction had 9 bases not matched to a gene; V was cut back by 7 bases and J by 1 base. CDR1 SNHLY and CDR2 FYNNEI come from the germline V gene. The data stem from a study of cytomegalovirus exposure and HLA in healthy donors. This receptor was obtained from a woman younger than 30 in good health and CMV-seronegative. The J gene is TRBJ2-5, the V gene TRBV2; TRBD1 matches 7 bases. The sequenced sample was PBMCs. CDR3 sequence reads: CASNSLRDSQETQYF. As DNA, the CDR3 is TGTGCCAGCAATTCCCTCCGGGACAGCCAAGAGACCCAGTACTTC.